The 22 T cell receptor beta chains below all came from one sample that was sequenced in a study of cytomegalovirus exposure and HLA in healthy donors. PCR primers comprised 60 Vbeta and 13 Jbeta primers. TCRdb's copy holds only in-frame clones and misses some; the assay was immunoSEQ multiplex PCR. The table shows some 170,000 clones, with roughly four fifths occurring only once. The sample was PBMCs. The receptors come from a man aged 50-59 years in good health and CMV-seropositive.

The chain is built from TRBV27 and TRBJ2-3; 16 bases map to TRBD2. This CDR3 has 19 amino acids. V shed 5 bases, J shed 3 bases, and the junction held 11 bases outside the gene matches. Germline V gene lookup returns CDR1 MNHEY and CDR2 SMNVEV (reference sequence). CDR3 in amino acids: CASSIRGTSGRAWTDTQYF. The DNA of the CDR3 is TGTGCCAGCAGTATAAGGGGGACTAGCGGGAGGGCCTGGACAGATACGCAGTATTTT.

The chain employs TRBV6-6 and TRBJ2-5; 9 bases map to TRBD2. The end of the DNA is better explained by TRBJ2-7, so the J call may be wrong. CDR3 length: 16 amino acids. Germline CDR1 reads MNHNY; CDR2 reads SVGAGI (reference sequence). As DNA, the CDR3 is TGTGCCAGCAGTTACATCTGGCGGGAGGGCCCCTACGAGCAGTACTTC. It specifies CASSYIWREGPYEQYF.

The genes are TRBV4-1 and TRBJ2-7; TRBD2 matches 8 bases. The CDR3 is 15 amino acids. CDR1 and CDR2 (germline): MGHRA, YSYEKL. The ends lost 1 base at V and 2 bases at J; junction bases unmatched: 4. CDR3 protein: CASSQAGGGPYEQYF. The CDR3 DNA is TGCGCCAGCAGCCAAGCCGGGGGGGGTCCCTACGAGCAGTACTTC.

The V gene is TRBV27, the J gene TRBJ1-2; D uncertain. CDR3 length equals 14 residues. The V and J ends lost 1 base and 5 bases respectively, with 11 bases between them. Germline CDR1 MNHEY, CDR2 SMNVEV (reference sequence). The CDR3 coding sequence is TGTGCCAGCAGTTTATTAGCCAACGGGTATGGCTACACCTTC. Encoded protein: CASSLLANGYGYTF.

The chain uses TRBV25-1 and TRBJ2-1; a possible D gene is TRBD1 (6 bases). CDR1 is MGHDK and CDR2 is SYGVNS in the germline V gene. Trimming took 10 bases from V and 4 from J, leaving 20 bases between them. The CDR3 covers 15 residues. CDR3 amino acids: CATTWGQGLYNEQFF. The DNA of the CDR3 is TGTGCCACCACGTGGGGCCAGGGGCTGTACAATGAGCAGTTCTTC.

V is TRBV6-6 and J is TRBJ1-2; the D gene is possibly TRBD1 (6 bases). V was cut by 7 bases and J by 5 bases, with 23 bases left in between. This CDR3 spans 16 amino acids. The germline V gene has CDR1 MNHNY and CDR2 SVGAGI (reference sequence). The CDR3, as DNA: TGTGCCAGCACTAAAGGGGGGGACAACCCCATTTATGGCTACACCTTC. Translation gives CASTKGGDNPIYGYTF.

This rearrangement joins TRBV7-8 to TRBJ1-2, with D possibly TRBD1 on 6 matching bases. The CDR3 totals 16 residues. Germline loops: CDR1 SGHVS, CDR2 FQNEAQ. V was shortened by 0 bases and J by 3 bases, with 14 bases between the two germline ends. The CDR3 reads CASSLALRTVDYGYTF. The CDR3 DNA follows: TGTGCCAGCAGCTTAGCCCTCCGGACAGTAGACTATGGCTACACCTTC.

This chain links TRBV27 with TRBJ2-7, with D maybe TRBD1 (5 bases). Trimming removed 5 bases at V and 3 bases at J, with 14 bases between. This CDR3 is 14 amino acids long. Looked up from germline, CDR1 is MNHEY and CDR2 is SMNVEV (reference sequence). As DNA, the CDR3 is TGTGCCAGCAGTCCCGACAGAAGATACTACGAGCAGTACTTC. Its translation: CASSPDRRYYEQYF.

In its sample, this clone was seen a few times. The chain links TRBV18 to TRBJ1-4; D is undetermined. CDR1 KGHSH and CDR2 LQKENI come from the germline V gene. V lost 6 bases to trimming and J lost 6 bases, with 14 bases between them. There are 14 residues in the CDR3. CDR3 amino acids: CASSLEAADEKLFF. In DNA, the CDR3 is TGTGCCAGCTCGCTCGAGGCGGCGGATGAAAAACTGTTTTTT.

The chain carries TRBV4-1 and TRBJ2-7; TRBD1 is a possible D gene (6 bases). The CDR3 consists of 14 residues. Trimming left V 3 bases short and J 2 bases short, with 11 bases between. Germline CDR1 is MGHRA and CDR2 is YSYEKL. The CDR3 DNA reads TGCGCCAGCAGCCACTTGGACAGCACCTACGAGCAGTACTTC. It specifies CASSHLDSTYEQYF.

The J gene is TRBJ1-5, the V gene TRBV7-2, with TRBD1 matching 7 bases. Germline values: CDR1 SGHTA, CDR2 FQGNSA. This CDR3 spans 15 amino acids. The V segment lost 0 bases and the J segment 4 bases; nucleotides outside the gene matches: 3. The CDR3 nucleotides read TGTGCCAGCAGCTTAGCACAGGGGCCAAATCAGCCCCAGCATTTT. Residues: CASSLAQGPNQPQHF.

The chain combines TRBV5-1 with TRBJ2-3, with D perhaps matching TRBD2 (5 bases). The CDR3 runs to 14 residues. Germline V gene data show CDR1 as SGHRS and CDR2 as YFSETQ. Trimming stripped 7 bases from V and 4 bases from J, with 16 bases between. CDR3 nucleotide sequence: TGCGCCAGCTCGGCCAGCGGCCTTCCAGATACGCAGTATTTT. It translates to CASSASGLPDTQYF.

The rearrangement joins TRBV5-4 to TRBJ1-2, with a possible D match to TRBD1 (5 bases). V gave up 2 bases and J gave up 5 bases, with 10 bases separating them. The CDR3 runs 13 residues. CDR1 and CDR2 from the germline V gene are SGHNT and YYREEE (reference sequence). CDR3 in DNA: TGTGCCAGCAGCTTTCGACAGAGGTATGGCTACACCTTC. This translates into CASSFRQRYGYTF.

The chain carries TRBV2 and TRBJ2-7; maybe TRBD2 (6 bases). V was cut by 5 bases and J by 4 bases, with 12 bases left in between. The CDR3 is made up of 13 amino acids. The V gene's germline CDR1 is SNHLY and CDR2 FYNNEI. CDR3: CASSSAGLYEQYF. CDR3 DNA sequence: TGTGCCAGCAGTAGCGCGGGGCTATACGAGCAGTACTTC.

The chain recombines TRBV30 with TRBJ2-1; 8 bases map to TRBD1. With 2 bases clipped from V and 6 bases from J, the junction kept 9 bases outside the gene matches. Germline loops: CDR1 GTSNPN, CDR2 SVGIG (reference sequence). The CDR3 length is 15 residues. CDR3 coding DNA: TGTGCCTGGAGTACCCAGGGGGCGGGGAGCAATGAGCAGTTCTTC. It codes for CAWSTQGAGSNEQFF.

The genes are TRBV4-1 and TRBJ2-2; D remains ambiguous. Germline V gene data show CDR1 as MGHRA and CDR2 as YSYEKL. CDR3 length: 14 amino acids. The V end was cut by 4 bases, the J end by 1 base, with 7 bases between. CDR3 region: CASSRSLNTGELFF. CDR3 nucleotides: TGCGCCAGCAGCCGTTCTCTGAACACCGGGGAGCTGTTTTTT.

The chain links TRBV10-2 to TRBJ1-1; a weak D match, TRBD1 (6 bases). The CDR3 is 16 residues long. V lost 3 bases, J lost 4 bases, and 18 bases lay in between. Germline-derived CDR1 and CDR2 are WSHSY and SAAADI. The CDR3 bases are TGCGCCAGCAGTGATCCTCAGGGGAGTGGAGGCACTGAAGCTTTCTTT. Its protein is CASSDPQGSGGTEAFF.

The chain carries TRBV28 and TRBJ2-5, with 10 bases aligning to TRBD2. The CDR3 has 13 amino acids. Germline CDR1 is MDHEN and CDR2 is SYDVKM. The V gene end was trimmed by 5 bases and the J gene end by 5 bases; junction bases not matched to a gene: 2. CDR3 in amino acids: CASSVSGRETQYF. The CDR3 DNA is TGTGCCAGCAGTGTTAGCGGGAGGGAGACCCAGTACTTC.

The V gene is TRBV5-1, the J gene TRBJ1-2; D perhaps matches TRBD1 (5 bases). Trimming shortened V by 3 bases and J by 3 bases, and 15 bases separated the two germline ends. The CDR3 consists of 15 residues. Germline CDR1 SGHRS, CDR2 YFSETQ. CDR3 sequence (DNA): TGCGCCAGCAGCTCCCAGGGTGTAGTTGACTATGGCTACACCTTC. Encoded protein: CASSSQGVVDYGYTF.

The rearrangement joins TRBV12-2 to TRBJ2-7; the D call in the table, TRBD2, was not verified against the DNA. TRBV12-2 is shown as a pseudogene. CDR3 length: 19 residues. The CDR3 here is CASRLDKGGEREAAYEQYF. DNA for the CDR3: TGTGCAAGTCGCTTAGATAAGGGCGGTGAGCGGGAGGCCGCCTACGAGCAGTACTTC.

J is TRBJ2-7 and V is TRBV10-3; perhaps TRBD1 as D (7 bases). The CDR3 is made up of 15 amino acids. Germline V gene data show CDR1 as ENHRY and CDR2 as SYGVKD. V gave up 2 bases and J gave up 3 bases, with 14 bases separating them. CDR3 nucleotide sequence: TGTGCCATCAGTGAGGGAGGGGGCGGTATCTACGAGCAGTACTTC. This gives the protein CAISEGGGGIYEQYF.

This chain links TRBV27 with TRBJ2-7, with D perhaps matching TRBD2 (6 bases). Germline CDR1 is MNHEY and CDR2 is SMNVEV (reference sequence). The V and J ends lost 3 bases and 5 bases respectively, with 14 bases between them. The CDR3 covers 14 residues. The chain's CDR3 is CASSFLGGMDEQYF. The CDR3 DNA reads TGTGCCAGCAGTTTTTTGGGGGGAATGGACGAGCAGTACTTC.